One and the same sample provided the 17 T cell receptor beta chains below, sequenced in a study of T cells in Graves' hyperthyroidism and ophthalmopathy. There were TCR beta CDR3 regions amplified from RNA transcripts. The HTBI primer set was used in a first-round RT-PCR of the TCR CDR3. TCRdb re-analysed the multiplex PCR reads in MiXCR, keeping a single row per CDR3 protein. There are hundreds of thousands of distinct CDR3 sequences in the sample; roughly a sixth occur only once, and roughly a sixth lies in the top ten. The specimen sequenced was blood. These receptors originate from a woman in her forties or fifties with Graves' hyperthyroidism that later progressed to Graves' ophthalmopathy.

The sample holds a few counts of this clonotype. V is TRBV13 and J is TRBJ1-2, with TRBD1 identical over 7 bases. CDR1 is PRHDT, CDR2 FYEKMQ, per germline (reference sequence). The CDR3 has 15 amino acids. Trimming at V came to 4 bases and at J to 0 bases, leaving 5 bases not matched to a gene. CDR3 nucleotide sequence: TGTGCCAGCAGCTCTAAGGGACAGCCTAACTATGGCTACACCTTC. The encoded protein is CASSSKGQPNYGYTF.

At least ten counts were recorded for this clonotype. The chain carries TRBV2 and TRBJ1-2; 7 positions agree with TRBD1. Looked up from germline, CDR1 is SNHLY and CDR2 is FYNNEI. V gave up 5 bases and J gave up 7 bases; unmatched junction bases: 10. CDR3 length: 14 residues. Written as DNA, the CDR3 is TGTGCCAGCAGTTTGGGACAGCGGCTATCTGGCTACACCTTC. Translation: CASSLGQRLSGYTF.

Many counts were recorded for this clonotype. This chain uses TRBV15 with TRBJ2-7, with TRBD1 as a possible D gene (6 bases). The ends were cut back, 3 bases at V and 3 bases at J, with 15 bases in the middle. Germline V CDR1 and CDR2: LNHNV, YYDKDF (reference sequence). This CDR3 is built from 15 residues. The CDR3 DNA sequence: TGTGCCACCAGCAGCGGACAGCGGTCTTTCTACGAGCAGTACTTC. Translated: CATSSGQRSFYEQYF.

The chain joins TRBV6-1 to TRBJ1-2, with D possibly matching TRBD1 (5 bases). Germline V gives CDR1 MNHNS, CDR2 SASEGT. The V end was cut by 10 bases, the J end by 10 bases, with 16 bases between. This CDR3 region has 11 residues. DNA for the CDR3: TGTGCCACACGGGGGGACGGAAACTACACCTTC. This gives the protein CATRGDGNYTF.

This clonotype was counted ten times or more. The genes are TRBV20-1 and TRBJ2-2, with TRBD2 matching over 10 bases. J was trimmed by 1 base and V by 1 base; bases with no gene match: 0. The CDR3 covers 15 residues. Germline V CDR1 and CDR2: DFQATT, SNEGSKA (reference sequence). Here the CDR3 DNA reads TGCAGTGCTAGAGTAGCGGGGGGGAACACCGGGGAGCTGTTTTTT. Translation gives CSARVAGGNTGELFF.

This clonotype appeared a few times. The genes are TRBV12-3 or TRBV12-4 and TRBJ1-1, with 7 bases matching TRBD1. After removal of 6 bases from V and 7 bases from J, the junction contained 5 bases not matched to a gene. The CDR3 length is 12 residues. The CDR3 DNA reads TGTGCCAGCAGCCCAGGGGGGATTGAAGCTTTCTTT. Protein product: CASSPGGIEAFF.

This clonotype was seen repeatedly, ten times or more. The CDR3 coding sequence is TGTGCCTGGAAAAGGGAGGAGAACACTGAAGCTTTCTTT. Translating it yields CAWKREENTEAFF. This sequence joins TRBV30 and TRBJ1-1; D is unclear. Germline values: CDR1 GTSNPN, CDR2 SVGIG (reference sequence). V shed 4 bases and J shed 1 base, with 10 bases lying between them. This CDR3 is built from 13 residues.

This clonotype turned up a few times. The chain links TRBV5-1 to TRBJ1-6; D is unclear. CDR3 size: 13 residues. V was cut by 5 bases and J by 7 bases, with 10 bases left in between. The V gene's germline CDR1 is SGHRS and CDR2 YFSETQ. The CDR3 region is CASREAGNSPLHF. Here the CDR3 DNA reads TGCGCCAGCAGGGAGGCTGGGAATTCACCCCTCCACTTT.

This clonotype has only a few counts. J is TRBJ2-1 and V is TRBV19; possibly TRBD1 for D (6 bases). There are 16 residues in the CDR3. Trimming stripped 4 bases from V and 0 bases from J, with 13 bases between. Germline V gives CDR1 LNHDA, CDR2 SQIVND (reference sequence). CDR3 nucleotides: TGTGCCAGTAGTAAACAGGGAATTAACTCCTACAATGAGCAGTTCTTC. Translated: CASSKQGINSYNEQFF. Full variable domain (missing parts from reference TRBV19 and TRBJ2-1): DGGITQSPKYLFRKEGQNVTLSCEQNLNHDAMYWYRQDPGQGLRLIYYSQIVNDFQKGDIAEGYSVSREKKESFPLTVTSAQKNPTAFYLCASSKQGINSYNEQFFGPGTRLTVL.

The chain carries TRBV12-3 or TRBV12-4 and TRBJ1-3; D perhaps matches TRBD1 (5 bases). Trimming removed 7 bases from V and 0 bases from J, with 13 bases in between. CDR3 length: 15 residues. CDR3 loop: CASTLATVSGNTIYF. The CDR3 DNA is TGTGCCAGCACCCTAGCGACAGTCTCTGGAAACACCATATATTTT.

This chain connects TRBV4-2 to TRBJ1-1; TRBD1 might be the D (5 bases). Trimming removed 2 bases at V and 2 bases at J, with 12 bases between. This CDR3 contains 15 residues. In germline, CDR1 is LGHNA, CDR2 YNFKEQ. DNA of the CDR3: TGTGCCAGCAGCCAACTCCGGGACGGTAACACTGAAGCTTTCTTT. This encodes CASSQLRDGNTEAFF.

The chain joins TRBV4-1 to TRBJ2-1; 8 nucleotides match TRBD2. V was clipped by 0 bases and J by 7 bases; unmatched bases: 11. Germline assignment: CDR1 MGHRA and CDR2 YSYEKL. The CDR3 sequence is 17 residues long. CDR3 residues: CASSQERTGGARNEQFF. The CDR3 DNA reads as TGCGCCAGCAGCCAAGAAAGAACCGGGGGGGCTCGAAATGAGCAGTTCTTC.

This chain connects TRBV20-1 to TRBJ1-1, with a tentative D call TRBD1 (6 bases). V lost 5 bases, J lost 2 bases, and 15 bases lay in between. The CDR3 contains 14 residues. Germline V gene data show CDR1 as DFQATT and CDR2 as SNEGSKA (reference sequence). DNA of the CDR3: TGCAGTGCTTCCCCCAGGGGTTTCAACACTGAAGCTTTCTTT. This translates into CSASPRGFNTEAFF.

At least ten counts were recorded for this clonotype. The chain couples TRBV5-1 to TRBJ2-1, with TRBD1 matching over 7 bases. The length of the CDR3 is 13 residues. V gave up 4 bases and J gave up 7 bases; unmatched junction bases: 5. Germline CDR1 and CDR2: SGHRS and YFSETQ. The CDR3 region has the DNA TGCGCCAGCAGCCCGGACAGGAGTAATGAGCAGTTCTTC. Translating gives CASSPDRSNEQFF.

A few counts support this clonotype. V gene TRBV29-1 combines with J gene TRBJ2-7; D is perhaps TRBD2 (7 bases). Germline values: CDR1 SQVTM, CDR2 ANQGSEA. Deletions cut 1 base from V and 5 bases from J, with 18 bases between. The CDR3 extends over 15 amino acids. The CDR3 is CSVEARRGGGDEQYF. Written as DNA, the CDR3 is TGCAGCGTTGAAGCTAGGAGGGGGGGCGGGGACGAGCAGTACTTC.

This chain links TRBV2 with TRBJ1-6, with D unclear. Trimming removed 8 bases at V and 1 base at J, with 9 bases between. CDR1 is SNHLY and CDR2 is FYNNEI in the germline V gene. The CDR3 spans 14 residues. DNA of the CDR3: TGTGCCAGCGGTGCGGAATCCTATAATTCACCCCTCCACTTT. It specifies CASGAESYNSPLHF. The full variable domain, its missing parts supplied by reference TRBV2 and TRBJ1-6, is EPEVTQTPSHQVTQMGQEVILRCVPISNHLYFYWYRQILGQKVEFLVSFYNNEISEKSEIFDDQFSVERPDGSNFTLKIRSTKLEDSAMYFCASGAESYNSPLHFGNGTRLTVT.

This clonotype came up a few times. The chain couples TRBV7-8 to TRBJ1-5; TRBD1 matches 9 bases. Trimming took 4 bases from V and 5 from J; bases not matched to a gene: 6. The CDR3 has 15 amino acids. Germline V gene sequence: CDR1 SGHVS, CDR2 FQNEAQ. The CDR3 sequence is CASSYLQGADQPQHF. The CDR3 DNA reads TGTGCCAGCAGCTATCTACAGGGGGCGGATCAGCCCCAGCATTTT.